This T cell receptor beta chain was captured by sequencing in a study of blood T cells in healthy people across ages. V lost 3 bases, J lost 1 base, and 7 bases stayed unmatched. Germline V gene sequence: CDR1 MDHEN, CDR2 SYDVKM. The length of the CDR3 is 16 residues. A sample-barcoded 5' primer and a J-beta primer mix were used in a second PCR of roughly 7 to 12 cycles. TCRdb called the 5' RACE reads again in MiXCR, with one record for every CDR3 protein. The sample carries 750,000 to 850,000 distinct CDR3 sequences, approximately 25% recorded once. This clonotype appeared a few times. The same sample was also used in a study of T cells of mothers and their children.

The chain couples TRBV28 to TRBJ2-3, with 7 nucleotides matching TRBD2. Sequencing was performed on blood. The TCR sequence derives from a boy aged 5 to 17 in good health. CDR3 in amino acids: CASSFRAGVRTDTQYF. CDR3 nucleotides: TGTGCCAGCAGTTTTAGGGCGGGAGTGCGCACAGATACGCAGTATTTT.